The rows below give T cell receptor beta chains drawn from one sample of a study of PD-L1 blockade in urothelial cancer. TCRdb's copy holds only in-frame clones and misses some; the assay was immunoSEQ multiplex PCR. Of more than 35,000 clones listed, approximately 40% were seen once; the top ten hold approximately 9%. The material sequenced was tumor tissue, taken before atezolizumab (anti-PD-L1) treatment. The receptors come from a man between 60 and 75 years old with urothelial cancer. The CDR3 runs from the conserved cysteine through the conserved F or W. Part of the rows lack a size; the others show once, few, many or a class for expanded clones.

v_gene: TRBV30; abundance: -; CDR3aa: CAWKGYGGFEQFF
v_gene: TRBV15; abundance: -; CDR3aa: CATSRDRVLGNTIYF
v_gene: TRBV28; abundance: -; CDR3aa: CASSLRVVRNQPQHF
v_gene: TRBV6-8; abundance: few; CDR3aa: CASSYSGPRGYTF
v_gene: TRBV11-3; abundance: many; CDR3aa: CASSLGFGQGHSYEQYF
v_gene: TRBV6-8; abundance: few; CDR3aa: CAGSGGFYNEQFF
v_gene: TRBV11-3; abundance: few; CDR3aa: CASSLAGGSMNEQFF
v_gene: TRBV9; abundance: medium-sized; CDR3aa: CASSPTGDRVKTQYF
v_gene: TRBV9; abundance: -; CDR3aa: CANSVDLSTYEQYF
v_gene: TRBV10-2; abundance: -; CDR3aa: CASSVPGLHIYEQYF
v_gene: TRBV30; abundance: -; CDR3aa: CAWSKQYGYTF
v_gene: TRBV7-5; abundance: few; CDR3aa: CASSQRTWGADTQYF
v_gene: TRBV19; abundance: few; CDR3aa: CASSMGGAGSLEAFF
v_gene: TRBV7-1; abundance: few; CDR3aa: CASSFSGGDDTQYF
v_gene: TRBV1; abundance: -; CDR3aa: CASSQVKSPNSPLHF
v_gene: TRBV6-8; abundance: few; CDR3aa: CASSPKQVSSGNTIYF
v_gene: TRBV5-1; abundance: once; CDR3aa: CASSLGSRKGGVYNEQFF
v_gene: TRBV19; abundance: -; CDR3aa: CASSRDIALYGYTF